This T cell receptor (beta chain) was identified during a study of blood T cell repertoires in COVID-19 (dated by TCRdb to 2020 to 2021). Concerning the study at large: The collaborator samples originated in the United States, Italy and Spain and spanned the acute and convalescent phases of COVID-19. Samples came from the ongoing ImmuneRACE study (first 160 participants) plus 1,254 subjects from 6 global collaborators. Where available, HLA class I and class II types were obtained from metadata supplied by the sample provider rather than from assay-based typing. The material from the prospective study consisted of cDNA or gDNA derived from T cells, B-cell-depleted T cells, or PBMCs. Subjects who had been exposed to COVID-19, were actively infected with it, or had recovered from it provided the deeply sampled blood TCRbeta repertoires that made up the dataset. The sample metadata nearly always contained a de-identified subject ID, COVID-19 status, age in years and sex. The repertoires were made available in a free public database intended to serve as a resource for research on the immune response to SARS-CoV-2. Overall study outcomes, separate from this receptor: The quantity of clinical and demographic metadata differed by source and by participant and was supplied without curation.

Each collaborating institution followed its own protocols to collect whole blood in K2EDTA tubes. For TCRbeta analysis, collaborators shipped samples in one of three forms: frozen whole blood, isolated PBMCs, or DNA extracted from either of those sample types. TCRbeta CDR3 regions were amplified from genomic DNA using the immunoSEQ Assay, a bias-controlled multiplex PCR. From the authors' description of their analysis: The number of nucleated cells in each sample was estimated by amplification of reference gene primers within the assay. To quantify the absolute abundance of each unique TCRbeta CDR3 rearrangement, sequence reads were collapsed and filtered. For each sample, productive Simpson clonality was calculated as the square root of Simpson's diversity index across productive rearrangements. TCRdb retrieved this table from immuneACCESS and kept in-frame rearrangements only. Not all clones are present; in checked studies, unresolved V genes account for under half, and no reason is known for the remainder. V and J calls and clone size are copied from that table; D and trimming were computed from the DNA. The sample yields around 99,000 clones; over 75% were counted once. 5% to 5.5% of the sample rests with the top ten.

CDR1 MNHEY and CDR2 SVGAGI are derived from the germline V gene. The CDR3 goes from the cysteine to the phenylalanine over 11 residues. The CDR3 DNA has 33 bases and is translated from base 1. The junction shows trimming of 5 bases on V and 7 bases on J, plus 5 bases between the germline ends. Concerning this clone itself: Its antigen target is currently unknown. Base qualities were left out, and no much larger clone turns up one base away.

The chain is encoded by TRBV6-5 joined to TRBJ2-2; the D gene cannot be named for sure. The sequence came from a man between 45 and 60 years old with acute or convalescent COVID-19. The sample taken for sequencing was peripheral blood. CDR3 protein: CASSRSGELFF. The DNA sequence is as follows: TGTGCCAGCAGTAGGAGCGGGGAGCTGTTTTTT.